This T cell receptor beta chain was obtained from a study of Ad26.COV2.S vaccination and SARS-CoV-2 variants. Overall study context: Intramuscular Ad26.COV2.S doses were given once or twice, 56 days apart. Study outcomes and limitations: Post-vaccination spike-specific CD8+ and CD4+ T cell responses reportedly had substantial breadth.

In regard to this clone: Its specificity is unknown.

Treatment indicated: some 19 received Ad26.COV2.S at low or high dose, single or two shots; 5 received placebo; per-sample allocation not given. Day 63 following the first vaccine or placebo injection was when the samples were taken. In Boston, the donor was an adult between 18-55 years of age. Ad26 vector vaccine expressed Wuhan-strain SARS-CoV-2 spike. Repertoires were generated with immunoSEQ multiplex PCR, while TCRdb's copy carries only in-frame clones and drops some. The data show 400,000 to 500,000 clones, with around 87% seen just once and about 3.5% held by the top ten. V lost 4 bases to trimming and J lost 10 bases, with 20 bases between them. The CDR3 runs to 15 residues. Germline V gene sequence: CDR1 SEHNR, CDR2 FQNEAQ (reference sequence).

The rearrangement joins TRBV7-9 to TRBJ2-1; D possibly uses TRBD1 or TRBD2 (5 bases each). This clonotype originated in a person aged 18 to 59 who received the Ad26.COV2.S COVID-19 vaccine or a placebo. Material: peripheral blood, obtained in a trial of Ad26.COV2.S vaccine versus placebo. CDR3 sequence (DNA): TGTGCCAGCAGCTCCTCAGGGAGTCAAGAGCCGGAGCAGTTCTTC. This encodes CASSSSGSQEPEQFF.